These T cell receptor beta chains were read from a single sample in a study. MiXCR, applied by TCRdb to the 5' RACE reads, yields one record per CDR3 protein. The table lists over 55,000 distinct CDR3 sequences, 28% of them singletons. Sequencing was carried out using tumor-infiltrating memory CD4+ T cells sorted from the breast tumor. Every receptor here comes from a female donor with breast cancer. The CDR3 runs from the conserved cysteine through the conserved F or W. The D gene is left open where the match is weak. Clone size is not always given. Where it is, it says once, few, many or a class for expanded clones.

CDR3 protein: CSASRASGSFGGEQYF
CDR3 DNA: TGCAGTGCTAGTAGGGCTAGCGGGAGTTTTGGGGGCGAGCAGTACTTC
clone size: few
J gene: TRBJ2-7
D gene: TRBD2
V gene: TRBV20-1

CDR3 protein: CTRTRTDTQYF
CDR3 DNA: TGTACCAGAACCCGTACGGATACGCAGTATTTT
clone size: -
J gene: TRBJ2-3
D gene: -
V gene: TRBV11-3

CDR3 protein: CAIAGHDRGYTF
CDR3 DNA: TGTGCCATCGCCGGACATGATCGCGGCTACACCTTC
clone size: -
J gene: TRBJ1-2
D gene: -
V gene: TRBV10-3

CDR3 protein: CASSQEDPGLRVRGYTF
CDR3 DNA: TGTGCCAGCAGCCAAGAAGATCCGGGGTTGCGTGTCCGTGGCTACACCTTC
clone size: -
J gene: TRBJ1-2
D gene: -
V gene: TRBV4-2

CDR3 protein: CASSPHYEQYF
CDR3 DNA: TGTGCCAGCAGCCCCCACTACGAGCAGTACTTC
clone size: -
J gene: TRBJ2-7
D gene: -
V gene: TRBV21-1

CDR3 protein: CASSLGQGVHEQYF
CDR3 DNA: TGCGCCAGCAGCTTGGGACAGGGGGTCCACGAGCAGTACTTC
clone size: -
J gene: TRBJ2-7
D gene: TRBD1
V gene: TRBV5-1

CDR3 protein: CANSQDLVTGASGANVLTF
CDR3 DNA: TGCGCCAACAGCCAAGATTTGGTAACAGGGGCCTCTGGGGCCAACGTCCTGACTTTC
clone size: -
J gene: TRBJ2-6
D gene: TRBD1
V gene: TRBV4-1

CDR3 protein: CASSLLAGRANTGELFF
CDR3 DNA: TGTGCCAGCAGCTTGTTAGCGGGACGGGCGAACACCGGGGAGCTGTTTTTT
clone size: -
J gene: TRBJ2-2
D gene: TRBD2
V gene: TRBV7-2

CDR3 protein: CASSLAGSNVLTF
CDR3 DNA: TGTGCCAGCAGCCTAGCGGGTTCCAACGTCCTGACTTTC
clone size: -
J gene: TRBJ2-6
D gene: TRBD2
V gene: TRBV7-6

CDR3 protein: CASSLTLGETQYF
CDR3 DNA: TGCGCCAGCAGCCTTACCCTTGGGGAGACCCAGTACTTC
clone size: medium-sized
J gene: TRBJ2-5
D gene: -
V gene: TRBV4-1

CDR3 protein: CASSLGPMGPTQETQYF
CDR3 DNA: TGCGCCAGCAGTTTAGGTCCGATGGGACCTACCCAAGAGACCCAGTACTTC
clone size: -
J gene: TRBJ2-5
D gene: -
V gene: TRBV5-1

CDR3 protein: CASSQNSGSTDTQYF
CDR3 DNA: TGCGCCAGCAGCCAGAATAGCGGGAGCACAGATACGCAGTATTTT
clone size: few
J gene: TRBJ2-3
D gene: TRBD2
V gene: TRBV4-3

CDR3 protein: CSALGQPSPGELFF
CDR3 DNA: TGCAGTGCTCTCGGTCAGCCGAGTCCCGGGGAGCTGTTTTTT
clone size: -
J gene: TRBJ2-2
D gene: -
V gene: TRBV20-1

CDR3 protein: CASSSNRGRGNQPQHF
CDR3 DNA: TGTGCCAGCAGCTCCAATCGGGGGAGGGGTAATCAGCCCCAGCATTTT
clone size: many
J gene: TRBJ1-5
D gene: -
V gene: TRBV7-8

CDR3 protein: CASSLEAGDLTEAFF
CDR3 DNA: TGCGCCAGCAGCTTGGAGGCGGGGGACTTGACTGAAGCTTTCTTT
clone size: -
J gene: TRBJ1-1
D gene: -
V gene: TRBV5-1

CDR3 protein: CASSNGQGRTEAFF
CDR3 DNA: TGCGCCAGCAGCAACGGACAGGGGCGCACTGAAGCTTTCTTT
clone size: medium-sized
J gene: TRBJ1-1
D gene: TRBD1
V gene: TRBV5-1

CDR3 protein: CATKRGNEKLFF
CDR3 DNA: TGTGCCACCAAAAGGGGTAATGAAAAACTGTTTTTT
clone size: few
J gene: TRBJ1-4
D gene: -
V gene: TRBV28

CDR3 protein: CASAPDGPNEKLFF
CDR3 DNA: TGTGCTAGTGCCCCCGACGGACCTAATGAAAAACTGTTTTTT
clone size: few
J gene: TRBJ1-4
D gene: -
V gene: TRBV12-5

CDR3 protein: CASSLGAPQGNDYGYTF
CDR3 DNA: TGCGCCAGCAGCTTGGGCGCTCCACAGGGAAATGACTATGGCTACACCTTC
clone size: many
J gene: TRBJ1-2
D gene: -
V gene: TRBV5-1

CDR3 protein: CASSLRSNLLRYF
CDR3 DNA: TGTGCCAGCAGCTTACGGAGCAACCTTCTTAGGTACTTC
clone size: -
J gene: TRBJ2-7
D gene: -
V gene: TRBV7-2

CDR3 protein: CASSPDRYQPQHF
CDR3 DNA: TGTGCCAGCAGCCCCGACAGATATCAGCCCCAGCATTTT
clone size: many
J gene: TRBJ1-5
D gene: -
V gene: TRBV6-5

CDR3 protein: CSAFRTDQETQYF
CDR3 DNA: TGCAGTGCTTTTCGGACAGACCAAGAGACCCAGTACTTC
clone size: -
J gene: TRBJ2-5
D gene: -
V gene: TRBV20-1

CDR3 protein: CASSRQGWAEAFF
CDR3 DNA: TGTGCCAGCAGCCGACAGGGGTGGGCTGAAGCTTTCTTT
clone size: few
J gene: TRBJ1-1
D gene: TRBD1
V gene: TRBV7-8